This TCR beta chain is from a study of blood T cell repertoires in COVID-19. The overall study: Italy, Spain and the United States were the sources of the convalescent and acute COVID-19 samples. T cells, B-cell-depleted T cells, or PBMCs provided the cDNA or gDNA that served as material.

V was pared by 2 bases and J by 0 bases, with 7 bases between. CDR1 and CDR2 from the germline V gene are MNHEY and SMNVEV (reference sequence). The CDR3 has 14 residues. In the authors' workflow: Amplified reference gene primers provided the basis for estimating nucleated cell counts. Clones were sequenced by immunoSEQ multiplex PCR, and TCRdb holds only the in-frame ones, with some missing. The V and J calls and clone size were taken over from that table, and D and trimming were inferred from the DNA. The data contain approximately 200,000 clones, just under 90% of them singletons. The V and J genes are TRBV27 and TRBJ1-1; TRBD1 might be the D (5 bases). The receptor was isolated from a man in his sixties who had recovered from COVID-19. Sequencing input: peripheral blood. Written as DNA, the CDR3 is TGTGCCAGCAGTTTAAGGGGTGTGAACACTGAAGCTTTCTTT. Residues: CASSLRGVNTEAFF.